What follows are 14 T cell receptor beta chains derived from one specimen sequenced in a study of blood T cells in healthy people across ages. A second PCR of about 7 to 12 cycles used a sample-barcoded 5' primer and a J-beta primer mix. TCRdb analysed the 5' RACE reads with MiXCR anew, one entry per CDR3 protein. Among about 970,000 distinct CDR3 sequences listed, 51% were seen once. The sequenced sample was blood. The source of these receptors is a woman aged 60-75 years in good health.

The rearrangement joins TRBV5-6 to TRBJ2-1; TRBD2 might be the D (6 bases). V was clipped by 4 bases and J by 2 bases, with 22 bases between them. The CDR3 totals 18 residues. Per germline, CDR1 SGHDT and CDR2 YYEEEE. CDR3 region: CASSPTRGGRATYNEQFF. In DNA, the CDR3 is TGTGCCAGCAGCCCGACGCGGGGTGGGAGAGCGACCTACAATGAGCAGTTCTTC. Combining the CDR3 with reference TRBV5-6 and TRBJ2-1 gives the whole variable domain DAGVTQSPTHLIKTRGQQVTLRCSPKSGHDTVSWYQQALGQGPQFIFQYYEEEERQRGNFPDRFSGHQFPNYSSELNVNALLLGDSALYLCASSPTRGGRATYNEQFFGPGTRLTVL.

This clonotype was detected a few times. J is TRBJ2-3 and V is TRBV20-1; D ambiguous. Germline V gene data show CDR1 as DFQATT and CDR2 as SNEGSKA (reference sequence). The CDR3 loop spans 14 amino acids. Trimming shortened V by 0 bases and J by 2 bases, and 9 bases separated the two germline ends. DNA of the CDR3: TGCAGTGCTAGAGACGGCTTTCACACAGATACGCAGTATTTT. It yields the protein CSARDGFHTDTQYF.

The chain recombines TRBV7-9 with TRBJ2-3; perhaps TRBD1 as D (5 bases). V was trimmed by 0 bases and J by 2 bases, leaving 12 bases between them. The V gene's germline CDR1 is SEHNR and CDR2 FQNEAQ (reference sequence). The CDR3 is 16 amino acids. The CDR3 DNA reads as TGTGCCAGCAGCTTAGCTCGCCTCAGGGACACAGATACGCAGTATTTT. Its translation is CASSLARLRDTDTQYF.

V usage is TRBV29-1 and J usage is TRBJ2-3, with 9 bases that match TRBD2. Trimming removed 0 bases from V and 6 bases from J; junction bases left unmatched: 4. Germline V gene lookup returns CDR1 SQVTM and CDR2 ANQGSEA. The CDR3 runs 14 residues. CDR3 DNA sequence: TGCAGCGTTGAAGAAGGAGCGGGAGGCGATACGCAGTATTTT. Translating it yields CSVEEGAGGDTQYF.

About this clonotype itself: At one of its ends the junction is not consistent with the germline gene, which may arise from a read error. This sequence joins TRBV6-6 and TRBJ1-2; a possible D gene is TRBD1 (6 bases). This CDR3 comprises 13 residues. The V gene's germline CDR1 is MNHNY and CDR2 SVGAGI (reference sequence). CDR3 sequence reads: CTSSKDSWGGYTF. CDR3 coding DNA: TGTACCAGCAGCAAGGACAGCTGGGGGGGCTACACCTTC.

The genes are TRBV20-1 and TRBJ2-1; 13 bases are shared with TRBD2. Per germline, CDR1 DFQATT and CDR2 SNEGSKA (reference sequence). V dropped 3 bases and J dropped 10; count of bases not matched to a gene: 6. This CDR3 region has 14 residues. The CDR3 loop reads CSARGTSGISEQFF. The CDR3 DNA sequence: TGCAGTGCTAGGGGGACTAGCGGGATATCCGAGCAGTTCTTC.

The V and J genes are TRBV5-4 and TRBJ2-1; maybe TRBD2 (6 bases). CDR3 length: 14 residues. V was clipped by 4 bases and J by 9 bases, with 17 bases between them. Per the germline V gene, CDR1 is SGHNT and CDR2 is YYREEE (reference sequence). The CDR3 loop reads CASSPEYEGGEQFF. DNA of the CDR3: TGTGCCAGCAGCCCAGAATACGAGGGAGGTGAGCAGTTCTTC.

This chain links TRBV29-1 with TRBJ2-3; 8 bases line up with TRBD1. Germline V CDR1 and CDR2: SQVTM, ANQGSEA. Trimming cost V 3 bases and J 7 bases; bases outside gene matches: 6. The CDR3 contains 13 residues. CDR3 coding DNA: TGCAGCGTTGAGGGACAGGTGCTAAATACGCAGTATTTT. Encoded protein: CSVEGQVLNTQYF.

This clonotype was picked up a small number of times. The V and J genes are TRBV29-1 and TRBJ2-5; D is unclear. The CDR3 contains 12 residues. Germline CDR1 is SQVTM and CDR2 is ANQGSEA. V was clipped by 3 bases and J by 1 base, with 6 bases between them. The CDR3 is CSVEYSQETQYF. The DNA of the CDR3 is TGCAGCGTTGAGTACAGCCAAGAGACCCAGTACTTC.

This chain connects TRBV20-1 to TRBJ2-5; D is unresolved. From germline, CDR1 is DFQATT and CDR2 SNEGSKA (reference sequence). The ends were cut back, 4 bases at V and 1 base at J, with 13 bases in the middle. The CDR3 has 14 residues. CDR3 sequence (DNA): TGCAGTGCTATTCCCAGGCACGCCCAAGAGACCCAGTACTTC. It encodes CSAIPRHAQETQYF.

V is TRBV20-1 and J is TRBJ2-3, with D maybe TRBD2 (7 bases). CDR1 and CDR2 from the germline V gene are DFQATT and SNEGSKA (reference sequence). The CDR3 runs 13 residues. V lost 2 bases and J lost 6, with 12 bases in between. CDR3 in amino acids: CSARWGGVDTQYF. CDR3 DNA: TGCAGTGCTAGATGGGGGGGCGTGGATACGCAGTATTTT.

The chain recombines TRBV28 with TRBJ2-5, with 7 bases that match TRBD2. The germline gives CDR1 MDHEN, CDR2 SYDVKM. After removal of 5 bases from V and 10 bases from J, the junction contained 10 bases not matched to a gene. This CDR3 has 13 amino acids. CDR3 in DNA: TGTGCCAGCAGTCGGGGGGTCCAAGCCAGCCAGTACTTC. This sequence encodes CASSRGVQASQYF. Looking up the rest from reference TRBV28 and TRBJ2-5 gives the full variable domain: DVKVTQSSRYLVKRTGEKVFLECVQDMDHENMFWYRQDPGLGLRLIYFSYDVKMKEKGDIPEGYSVSREKKERFSLILESASTNQTSMYLCASSRGVQASQYFGPGTRLLVL.

CDR3 sequence reads: CASRRTSVYTDTQYF. CDR3 bases: TGTGCCAGCAGACGGACTAGCGTTTACACAGATACGCAGTATTTT. The chain combines TRBV6-2 or TRBV6-3 with TRBJ2-3, with TRBD2 matching 9 bases. The CDR3 covers 15 residues. Germline trimming cut 6 bases from V and 2 bases from J; bases unmatched to any gene: 6. Germline assignment: CDR1 MNHEY and CDR2 SVGEGT.

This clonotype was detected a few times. CDR3 DNA sequence: TGCAGTGCTTTTCACAGGAGCTCCTACGAGCAGTACTTC. Translating gives CSAFHRSSYEQYF. This chain uses TRBV20-1 with TRBJ2-7; D may be TRBD1 (5 bases). The germline V and J ends were trimmed by 5 bases and 0 bases, with 11 bases remaining between them. The CDR3 sequence is 13 residues long. Germline lookup yields CDR1 DFQATT and CDR2 SNEGSKA (reference sequence).